Below are 27 T cell receptor beta chains sequenced from a single sample in a study of control samples from healthy donors and cancer patients. Libraries were prepared by immunoSEQ multiplex PCR; TCRdb keeps only in-frame clonotypes and omits some of them. The top ten clones hold 10% to 15% of a sample with about 28,000 clones, around 91% of them seen once. Input material: PBMCs. Receptor source: a man aged 50-60 years with lung cancer.

CDR3 sequence: CASSLEASGNEQFF. The DNA of the CDR3 is TGTGCCAGCAGCTTGGAAGCTAGCGGCAATGAGCAGTTCTTC. This sequence joins TRBV5-6 and TRBJ2-1; TRBD2 aligns across 7 bases. Germline V gene lookup returns CDR1 SGHDT and CDR2 YYEEEE. CDR3 length: 14 residues. J lost 6 bases, V lost 0 bases, and 3 bases had no gene match.

J is TRBJ1-2 and V is TRBV28; D is unresolved. The V and J ends lost 5 bases and 2 bases respectively, with 21 bases between them. This CDR3 has 17 amino acids. The germline gives CDR1 MDHEN, CDR2 SYDVKM. The CDR3 DNA reads as TGTGCCAGCAGTCTTCTGCCGTCGGACCACGGAAACTATGGCTACACCTTC. Translation: CASSLLPSDHGNYGYTF.

The gene calls are TRBV15 and TRBJ1-5; D remains ambiguous. The ends were cut back, 0 bases at V and 5 bases at J, with 8 bases in the middle. CDR3 size: 14 residues. Germline CDR1 reads LNHNV; CDR2 reads YYDKDF (reference sequence). The CDR3 loop reads CATSRDPAYQPQHF. Written as DNA, the CDR3 is TGTGCCACCAGCAGAGATCCGGCTTATCAGCCCCAGCATTTT.

CDR3 region: CASSPGSTSTDTQYF. The CDR3 DNA is TGTGCCAGCAGCCCCGGGAGTACTAGCACAGATACGCAGTATTTT. V and J are TRBV7-9 and TRBJ2-3; possibly TRBD2 for D (6 bases). Trimming stripped 5 bases from V and 0 bases from J, with 12 bases between. CDR1 is SEHNR, CDR2 FQNEAQ, per germline (reference sequence). The CDR3 is made up of 15 amino acids.

The chain joins TRBV19 to TRBJ1-6; 7 positions match TRBD1. CDR1 is LNHDA and CDR2 is SQIVND in the germline V gene (reference sequence). The CDR3 length is 15 residues. Germline trimming cut 4 bases from V and 10 bases from J; bases unmatched to any gene: 10. CDR3 bases: TGTGCCAGTAGTAGATCAGGGGGGGAAGGGTCACCCCTCCACTTT. It translates to CASSRSGGEGSPLHF. Supplemented by reference TRBV19 and TRBJ1-6, the full variable domain reads DGGITQSPKYLFRKEGQNVTLSCEQNLNHDAMYWYRQDPGQGLRLIYYSQIVNDFQKGDIAEGYSVSREKKESFPLTVTSAQKNPTAFYLCASSRSGGEGSPLHFGNGTRLTVT.

This clone was detected once. The genes are TRBV6-2 or TRBV6-3 and TRBJ2-5; TRBD1 might be the D (5 bases). CDR3 size: 16 residues. V was trimmed by 2 bases and J by 4 bases, leaving 17 bases between them. Germline CDR1 is MNHEY and CDR2 is SVGEGT. Written as DNA, the CDR3 is TGTGCCAGCAGTTACGGGCGAGTCAGGGTGGCAGAGACCCAGTACTTC. Translating gives CASSYGRVRVAETQYF.

In nucleotides, the CDR3 is TGTGCCAGCAGCTTTAATAGCGGGGGGGCCTACGAGCAGTACTTC. Translating it yields CASSFNSGGAYEQYF. The gene calls are TRBV11-2 and TRBJ2-7; TRBD2 aligns across 11 bases. The CDR3 covers 15 residues. With 3 bases clipped from V and 2 bases from J, the junction kept 3 bases outside the gene matches. Germline lookup yields CDR1 SGHAT and CDR2 FQNNGV.

V and J are TRBV2 and TRBJ2-7; D gene unclear. Trimming shortened V by 8 bases and J by 8 bases, and 19 bases separated the two germline ends. CDR1 is SNHLY, CDR2 FYNNEI, per germline. CDR3 size: 13 residues. The DNA for the CDR3 is TGTGCCAGCGAGGACGGTGGTTCGTACAAGCAGTACTTC. It specifies CASEDGGSYKQYF.

The chain has TRBV10-3 and TRBJ1-6, with 7 bases matching TRBD1. The CDR3 spans 12 residues. V was pared by 10 bases and J by 5 bases, with 2 bases of the junction left unmatched. Germline lookup yields CDR1 ENHRY and CDR2 SYGVKD. The DNA of the CDR3 is TGTGCCAGCCAGGGGGATAATTCACCCCTCCACTTT. This sequence encodes CASQGDNSPLHF.

The rearrangement joins TRBV3-1 (or the pseudogene TRBV3-2) to TRBJ1-3; D not certain. The CDR3 length is 14 residues. V lost 3 bases to trimming and J lost 1 base, with 7 bases between them. Germline CDR1 reads LGHDT; CDR2 reads YNNKEL (reference sequence). In DNA, the CDR3 is TGTGCCAGCAGCCATCAAGGTTCTGGAAACACCATATATTTT. Protein: CASSHQGSGNTIYF.

The chain uses TRBV6-1 and TRBJ1-2; the D gene is possibly TRBD1 (6 bases). Germline V gene data show CDR1 as MNHNS and CDR2 as SASEGT. The V end was cut by 0 bases, the J end by 0 bases, with 8 bases between. This CDR3 region has 15 residues. CDR3 amino acids: CASSEARTANYGYTF. CDR3 bases: TGTGCCAGCAGTGAAGCGCGGACAGCTAACTATGGCTACACCTTC.

This clone was observed a single time. The chain carries TRBV2 and TRBJ1-1; no firm D call. This CDR3 is 12 amino acids long. V shed 10 bases and J shed 11 bases, with 20 bases lying between them. Germline V gives CDR1 SNHLY, CDR2 FYNNEI. The CDR3 DNA reads TGTGCCATCCCGATCACCTTCACGGTGGCTTTCTTT. Its protein product is CAIPITFTVAFF. Full variable domain (outside the CDR3, taken from reference TRBV2 and TRBJ1-1): EPEVTQTPSHQVTQMGQEVILRCVPISNHLYFYWYRQILGQKVEFLVSFYNNEISEKSEIFDDQFSVERPDGSNFTLKIRSTKLEDSAMYFCAIPITFTVAFFGQGTRLTVV.

V usage is TRBV7-8 and J usage is TRBJ1-6; tentatively, D is TRBD1 (5 bases). V lost 5 bases and J 7 bases, leaving 24 bases between the germline ends. CDR3 length: 18 amino acids. Germline V gives CDR1 SGHVS, CDR2 FQNEAQ. CDR3 region: CASSNRVGGGPRNSPLHF. CDR3 bases: TGTGCCAGCAGCAATCGGGTGGGCGGGGGACCCCGGAATTCACCCCTCCACTTT.

V gene TRBV12-3 or TRBV12-4 combines with J gene TRBJ1-2, with 8 bases that match TRBD1. The length of the CDR3 is 13 residues. The V segment lost 6 bases and the J segment 7 bases; nucleotides outside the gene matches: 7. In DNA, the CDR3 is TGTGCCAGCAGCCTGGCAGGGGGCCGTGGCTACACCTTC. Translation gives CASSLAGGRGYTF.

The V gene is TRBV28, the J gene TRBJ2-7; no reliable D call. The germline V and J ends were trimmed by 5 bases and 3 bases, with 11 bases remaining between them. CDR1 and CDR2 from the germline V gene are MDHEN and SYDVKM. The CDR3 spans 13 residues. The CDR3: CASSLAMIYEQYF. CDR3 coding DNA: TGTGCCAGCAGTCTCGCGATGATCTACGAGCAGTACTTC. Full variable domain (missing parts from reference TRBV28 and TRBJ2-7): DVKVTQSSRYLVKRTGEKVFLECVQDMDHENMFWYRQDPGLGLRLIYFSYDVKMKEKGDIPEGYSVSREKKERFSLILESASTNQTSMYLCASSLAMIYEQYFGPGTRLTVT.

V is TRBV7-2 and J is TRBJ1-4; 8 positions agree with TRBD1. The CDR3 has 15 residues. V shed 4 bases and J 2 bases; nucleotides not matched to a gene: 3. In germline, CDR1 is SGHTA, CDR2 FQGNSA. CDR3 residues: CASSSRTGTNEKLFF. CDR3 in DNA: TGTGCCAGCAGCTCAAGGACAGGGACTAATGAAAAACTGTTTTTT.

The CDR3 is CSVGNYNAGANVLTF. CDR3 in DNA: TGCAGCGTTGGGAATTATAATGCTGGGGCCAACGTCCTGACTTTC. The chain links TRBV29-1 to TRBJ2-6; D remains ambiguous. V lost 4 bases to trimming and J lost 2 bases, with 12 bases between them. Germline CDR1 is SQVTM and CDR2 is ANQGSEA. The CDR3 length is 15 residues.

This chain connects TRBV7-2 to TRBJ1-4; D is unresolved. Trimming cost V 3 bases and J 0 bases, with 8 bases left between them. The CDR3 contains 15 residues. Germline V lookup: CDR1 SGHTA, CDR2 FQGNSA. CDR3: CASSFQKTTNEKLFF. DNA for the CDR3: TGTGCCAGCAGCTTTCAGAAGACAACTAATGAAAAACTGTTTTTT.

The rearrangement joins TRBV7-9 to TRBJ2-5; tentative D call: TRBD1 (8 bases). Looked up from germline, CDR1 is SEHNR and CDR2 is FQNEAQ (reference sequence). This CDR3 has 14 residues. V was shortened by 5 bases and J by 4 bases, with 14 bases between the two germline ends. CDR3 protein: CASSPNRGGETQYF. DNA for the CDR3: TGTGCCAGCAGCCCGAACAGGGGGGGAGAGACCCAGTACTTC.

The rearrangement joins TRBV11-2 to TRBJ1-1, with 8 nucleotides matching TRBD1. The CDR3 sequence is 15 residues long. V lost 5 bases to trimming and J lost 3 bases; unmatched junction nucleotides: 8. Per germline, CDR1 SGHAT and CDR2 FQNNGV. Here the CDR3 reads CASSPWTGWDTEAFF. In nucleotides, the CDR3 is TGTGCCAGCAGCCCCTGGACAGGGTGGGACACTGAAGCTTTCTTT.

This clone was recorded a few times. The V call is TRBV2, the J call TRBJ1-2, with D maybe TRBD1 (5 bases). Trimming removed 3 bases at V and 3 bases at J, with 14 bases between. Germline loops: CDR1 SNHLY, CDR2 FYNNEI. This CDR3 region has 15 residues. The CDR3 nucleotides are TGTGCCAGCAGTGATTTCCAGGGTTCGGACTATGGCTACACCTTC. It is translated as CASSDFQGSDYGYTF.

The V and J genes are TRBV13 and TRBJ2-4; either TRBD1 or TRBD2 may supply D (5 bases each). The ends were cut back, 3 bases at V and 5 bases at J, with 11 bases in the middle. The CDR3 is made up of 14 amino acids. Per the germline V gene, CDR1 is PRHDT and CDR2 is FYEKMQ (reference sequence). In DNA, the CDR3 is TGTGCCAGCAGCTTTTCAGGGAGCCAAAACATTCAGTACTTC. Protein: CASSFSGSQNIQYF.

The V call is TRBV2, the J call TRBJ1-6; D unresolved. The CDR3 loop spans 14 amino acids. Per germline, CDR1 SNHLY and CDR2 FYNNEI. The V and J ends lost 4 bases and 6 bases respectively, with 10 bases between them. The CDR3 sequence: CASSGAVANSPLHF. CDR3 sequence (DNA): TGTGCCAGCAGTGGGGCAGTCGCTAATTCACCCCTCCACTTT.

The V and J genes are TRBV19 and TRBJ2-3, with D possibly being TRBD2 (5 bases). This CDR3 has 14 residues. Germline CDR1 LNHDA, CDR2 SQIVND (reference sequence). Between the trimmed V and J ends, which lost 1 base and 7 bases, there was a span of 12 bases. This CDR3 is CASSIGTVRNTQYF. The CDR3 region has the DNA TGTGCCAGTAGTATAGGGACTGTCCGTAATACGCAGTATTTT.

The V call is TRBV9, the J call TRBJ2-3, with D tentatively TRBD1 or TRBD2 (5 bases each). Germline-derived CDR1 and CDR2 are SGDLS and YYNGEE. Trimming cost V 5 bases and J 5 bases, with 18 bases left between them. This CDR3 has 15 residues. The CDR3 sequence is CASRATEGREDTQYF. The CDR3 coding sequence is TGTGCCAGCAGGGCCACCGAGGGGCGCGAAGATACGCAGTATTTT. The full variable domain, completed using reference TRBV9 and TRBJ2-3, is DSGVTQTPKHLITATGQRVTLRCSPRSGDLSVYWYQQSLDQGLQFLIQYYNGEERAKGNILERFSAQQFPDLHSELNLSSLELGDSALYFCASRATEGREDTQYFGPGTRLTVL.

This chain joins TRBV7-9 and TRBJ1-1, with TRBD1 as a possible D gene (6 bases). Germline loops: CDR1 SEHNR, CDR2 FQNEAQ (reference sequence). The CDR3 loop spans 14 amino acids. Trimming removed 1 base at V and 6 bases at J, with 12 bases between. DNA of the CDR3: TGTGCCAGCAGCTTAGTCAACAGGGACTCTGAAGCTTTCTTT. This translates into CASSLVNRDSEAFF. The full variable domain, completed using reference TRBV7-9 and TRBJ1-1, is DTGVSQNPRHKITKRGQNVTFRCDPISEHNRLYWYRQTLGQGPEFLTYFQNEAQLEKSRLLSDRFSAERPKGSFSTLEIQRTEQGDSAMYLCASSLVNRDSEAFFGQGTRLTVV.

V usage is TRBV24-1 and J usage is TRBJ1-1; a possible D gene is TRBD1 (5 bases). Trimming pared 6 bases from V and 1 base from J, leaving 8 bases between. Germline CDR1 is KGHDR and CDR2 is SFDVKD. The CDR3 length is 13 residues. As DNA, the CDR3 is TGTGCCACCAGTCAAGGGGCGAACACTGAAGCTTTCTTT. Its translation: CATSQGANTEAFF.